The following is a TCR beta chain sequence with its context. Its antigen is not known. Assay used: immunoSEQ multiplex PCR; TCRdb lists only in-frame clones, some missing. Here the sample spans roughly 130,000 clones, roughly 91% being singletons. This sample is part of a study of graft-versus-host responses after intestinal transplantation. Study context: Anti-thymocyte globulin induction, then tacrolimus and steroids for 3 to 4 years, went to all recipients. Study conclusions and caveats: Graft-donor T cell macrochimerism in patients accompanied high graft-versus-host to host-versus-graft clonal ratios in allografts. Among recipient marrow samples, GvH clones were found; some appeared first in ileum or blood.

V lost 0 bases, J lost 2 bases, and 6 bases lay in between. The germline V gene encodes CDR1 SGHRS and CDR2 YFSETQ. This CDR3 has 14 amino acids. Sequenced here: unstimulated CD4+ T cells sorted from spleen or lymph node cells, sampled before intestinal transplant. This receptor was taken from a human donor who received an intestinal transplant. The rearrangement links TRBV5-1 to TRBJ1-3; D is ambiguous. CDR3 nucleotide sequence: TGCGCCAGCAGCTTGGGAAAGGCTGGAAACACCATATATTTT. This sequence encodes CASSLGKAGNTIYF. Filled out from reference TRBV5-1 and TRBJ1-3, the complete variable domain reads KAGVTQTPRYLIKTRGQQVTLSCSPISGHRSVSWYQQTPGQGLQFLFEYFSETQRNKGNFPGRFSGRQFSNSRSEMNVSTLELGDSALYLCASSLGKAGNTIYFGEGSWLTVV.